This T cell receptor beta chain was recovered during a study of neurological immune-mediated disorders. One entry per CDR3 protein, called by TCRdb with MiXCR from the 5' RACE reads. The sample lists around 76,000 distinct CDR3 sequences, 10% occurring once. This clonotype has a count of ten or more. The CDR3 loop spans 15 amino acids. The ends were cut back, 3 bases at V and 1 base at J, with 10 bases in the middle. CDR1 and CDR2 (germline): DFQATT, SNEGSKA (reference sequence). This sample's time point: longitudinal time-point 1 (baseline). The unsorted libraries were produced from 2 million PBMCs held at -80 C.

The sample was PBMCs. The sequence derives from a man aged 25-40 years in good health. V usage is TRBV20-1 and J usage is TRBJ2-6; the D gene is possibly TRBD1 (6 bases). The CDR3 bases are TGCAGTGCTAGTCCACAGGGATCTGGGGCCAACGTCCTGACTTTC. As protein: CSASPQGSGANVLTF.